This section outlines one T cell receptor beta chain sequence together with its context. The source of the sample is a study of blood T cell repertoires in COVID-19. Sequencing used immunoSEQ multiplex PCR; TCRdb keeps in-frame clones, though not all of them. The sample gives fewer than 130,000 clones, more than 70% of which show up once; 3% to 3.5% is in the top ten. Unmatched junction bases numbered 3, after V lost 2 bases and J lost 7 bases. Germline assignment: CDR1 MDHEN and CDR2 SYDVKM. The CDR3 is made up of 14 amino acids. The clonotype was recovered from a woman aged 50 to 65 with acute or convalescent COVID-19. The chain uses TRBV28 and TRBJ2-5, with 11 bases matching TRBD1. The sample consisted of peripheral blood. CDR3 amino acids: CASSLVGTGGTQYF. In DNA, the CDR3 is TGTGCCAGCAGTTTAGTTGGGACAGGGGGGACCCAGTACTTC.